The 20 T cell receptor beta chains below come from one sample, sequenced in a study of cytomegalovirus exposure and HLA in healthy donors. Primers: 60 Vbeta forward and 13 Jbeta reverse. Data came from immunoSEQ multiplex PCR; TCRdb stores just in-frame clones and leaves some out. The sample holds under 200,000 clones, 65% to 90% seen once. Specimen: PBMCs. Receptor source: a woman aged 45-65 years in good health and CMV-seronegative.

V usage is TRBV5-5 and J usage is TRBJ2-7, with 7 bases matching TRBD2. V trimming: 4 bases; J trimming: 0 bases; junction bases outside the gene matches: 1. This CDR3 spans 13 amino acids. CDR1 and CDR2 (germline): SGHKS, YYEKEE (reference sequence). CDR3 bases: TGTGCCAGCAGCCGCGGGAGCTCCTACGAGCAGTACTTC. Protein product: CASSRGSSYEQYF.

The chain carries TRBV28 and TRBJ1-5; D ambiguous. This CDR3 region has 13 residues. V shed 3 bases and J shed 0 bases, with 3 bases lying between them. Germline V gene data show CDR1 as MDHEN and CDR2 as SYDVKM. CDR3 sequence: CASSLYSNQPQHF. For the CDR3, the DNA is TGTGCCAGCAGTTTGTATAGCAATCAGCCCCAGCATTTT.

The chain couples TRBV28 to TRBJ1-5; D possibly corresponds to TRBD1 (6 bases). Looked up from germline, CDR1 is MDHEN and CDR2 is SYDVKM. V was pared by 3 bases and J by 4 bases, with 16 bases between. This CDR3 spans 16 amino acids. CDR3 DNA: TGTGCCAGCAGTTTTTCGTCCAGGGGCGCGAATCAGCCCCAGCATTTT. It specifies CASSFSSRGANQPQHF.

The chain has TRBV6-5 and TRBJ2-1, with TRBD2 identical over 8 bases. Germline V gene sequence: CDR1 MNHEY, CDR2 SVGAGI. The CDR3 length is 15 residues. With V trimmed by 6 bases and J by 9 bases, 13 bases remained unmatched. The CDR3 is CASRLQQAGVGEQFF. The CDR3 DNA reads as TGTGCCAGCAGGCTACAACAAGCGGGAGTGGGTGAGCAGTTCTTC.

The rearrangement uses TRBV19 and TRBJ2-6, with 7 bases matching TRBD1. Germline V lookup: CDR1 LNHDA, CDR2 SQIVND (reference sequence). The CDR3 is 17 amino acids. V shed 10 bases and J 2 bases; nucleotides not matched to a gene: 14. The DNA for the CDR3 is TGTGCCACCCGAAGGGGAGACAGGGTAGCTGGGGCCAACGTCCTGACTTTC. Protein product: CATRRGDRVAGANVLTF. The complete variable domain, with remaining parts taken from reference TRBV19 and TRBJ2-6, reads DGGITQSPKYLFRKEGQNVTLSCEQNLNHDAMYWYRQDPGQGLRLIYYSQIVNDFQKGDIAEGYSVSREKKESFPLTVTSAQKNPTAFYLCATRRGDRVAGANVLTFGAGSRLTVL.

The CDR3 protein is CSVDGDSGNTIYF. The CDR3 DNA reads TGCAGCGTTGACGGAGATTCTGGAAACACCATATATTTT. The J gene is TRBJ1-3, the V gene TRBV29-1; D call uncertain. There are 13 residues in the CDR3. Per germline, CDR1 SQVTM and CDR2 ANQGSEA. Trimming took 3 bases from V and 1 from J, leaving 7 bases between them.

The chain joins TRBV6-6 to TRBJ2-2; 7 bases align to TRBD1. The CDR3 runs to 15 residues. The germline gives CDR1 MNHNY, CDR2 SVGAGI (reference sequence). The V and J ends lost 5 bases and 4 bases, in that order; junction bases with no gene match: 7. CDR3 DNA: TGTGCCAGCAGTGGAAGGACAGGAAGCACCGGGGAGCTGTTTTTT. This encodes CASSGRTGSTGELFF.

This clone occurred a few times. The chain uses TRBV28 and TRBJ2-1, with 10 bases fitting TRBD2. The J segment lost 9 bases and the V segment lost 2 bases, leaving 4 bases of the junction unmatched. The germline V gene encodes CDR1 MDHEN and CDR2 SYDVKM. The CDR3 extends over 14 amino acids. In DNA, the CDR3 is TGTGCCAGCAGTTTAACTAGCGGGAAAACTGAGCAGTTCTTC. Its translation is CASSLTSGKTEQFF.

This chain uses TRBV10-3 with TRBJ2-3; maybe TRBD2 (6 bases). CDR3 length equals 16 residues. Germline V gene lookup returns CDR1 ENHRY and CDR2 SYGVKD. V lost 10 bases and J 0 bases, leaving 20 bases between the germline ends. The chain's CDR3 is CANAPARDFSTDTQYF. CDR3 in DNA: TGTGCCAACGCCCCCGCCCGGGACTTTAGCACAGATACGCAGTATTTT.

The rearrangement links TRBV19 to TRBJ1-5, with TRBD1 as a possible D gene (5 bases). Germline assignment: CDR1 LNHDA and CDR2 SQIVND (reference sequence). The CDR3 length is 15 residues. V dropped 6 bases and J dropped 0 bases, with 12 bases sitting between them. The CDR3 sequence is CASSPQGISNQPQHF. The DNA for the CDR3 is TGTGCCAGTAGCCCGCAGGGAATTAGCAATCAGCCCCAGCATTTT.

The chain links TRBV9 to TRBJ2-2, with TRBD2 matching over 8 bases. The CDR3 runs 16 residues. CDR1 is SGDLS, CDR2 YYNGEE, per germline. The ends lost 0 bases at V and 7 bases at J; junction bases unmatched: 8. The CDR3 reads CASSVGNSGSGGELFF. CDR3 DNA sequence: TGTGCCAGCAGCGTAGGGAACAGCGGGAGCGGCGGGGAGCTGTTTTTT.

This clone was counted a single time. V and J are TRBV9 and TRBJ2-7, with TRBD1 matching 7 bases. Trimming at V came to 3 bases and at J to 5 bases, leaving 2 bases not matched to a gene. Germline assignment: CDR1 SGDLS and CDR2 YYNGEE. This CDR3 has 12 residues. The CDR3: CASSARGNEQYF. CDR3 DNA sequence: TGTGCCAGCAGCGCCAGGGGGAACGAGCAGTACTTC. Based on the CDR3 plus reference TRBV9 and TRBJ2-7, the full variable domain is DSGVTQTPKHLITATGQRVTLRCSPRSGDLSVYWYQQSLDQGLQFLIQYYNGEERAKGNILERFSAQQFPDLHSELNLSSLELGDSALYFCASSARGNEQYFGPGTRLTVT.

The CDR3 nucleotides read TGTGCCAGCTCACCCCTCCCAACATACAATGAGCAGTTCTTC. Translation: CASSPLPTYNEQFF. V gene TRBV18 combines with J gene TRBJ2-1; no clear D. CDR1 KGHSH and CDR2 LQKENI come from the germline V gene. V was trimmed by 3 bases and J by 4 bases, leaving 10 bases between them. The CDR3 sequence is 14 residues long.

V gene TRBV27 combines with J gene TRBJ1-1, with D perhaps matching TRBD1 (5 bases). The CDR3 runs to 15 residues. CDR1 and CDR2 (germline): MNHEY, SMNVEV (reference sequence). The V gene lost 6 bases and the J gene lost 4 bases, with 18 bases spanning the gap. CDR3 sequence: CASSHGPGGGTEAFF. CDR3 nucleotide sequence: TGTGCCAGCAGCCATGGACCGGGGGGAGGCACTGAAGCTTTCTTT.

V usage is TRBV7-9 and J usage is TRBJ1-2; D possibly corresponds to TRBD1 (5 bases). This CDR3 contains 15 residues. Trimming shortened V by 1 base and J by 8 bases, and 17 bases separated the two germline ends. Germline V CDR1 and CDR2: SEHNR, FQNEAQ (reference sequence). CDR3 sequence (DNA): TGTGCCAGCAGCTTAGGTCAGGGAGGCACTGACGGCTACACCTTC. This sequence encodes CASSLGQGGTDGYTF.

The chain recombines TRBV28 with TRBJ1-2, with D uncertain. V was cut by 9 bases and J by 5 bases, with 10 bases left in between. In germline, CDR1 is MDHEN, CDR2 SYDVKM. The CDR3 extends over 11 amino acids. CDR3 coding DNA: TGTGCCAGTTCTTCCGGTTATGGCTACACCTTC. Protein sequence: CASSSGYGYTF.

The rearrangement uses TRBV19 and TRBJ2-2; TRBD2 is a possible D gene (5 bases). The CDR3 covers 15 residues. Germline CDR1 and CDR2: LNHDA and SQIVND (reference sequence). V was trimmed by 7 bases and J by 5 bases, leaving 17 bases between them. The CDR3 DNA reads as TGTGCCAGTAAGAACGGGATAGTCTTTACCGGGGAGCTGTTTTTT. Its protein product is CASKNGIVFTGELFF.

The chain links TRBV5-1 to TRBJ2-5, with 8 bases identical to TRBD1. This CDR3 contains 13 residues. V lost 3 bases, J lost 3 bases, and 1 base stayed unmatched. CDR1 is SGHRS and CDR2 is YFSETQ in the germline V gene. CDR3 coding DNA: TGCGCCAGCAGCTCACAGGGGGAAGAGACCCAGTACTTC. Translated, it gives CASSSQGEETQYF.

The chain couples TRBV28 to TRBJ2-1, with TRBD2 as a possible D gene (7 bases). Germline V gene lookup returns CDR1 MDHEN and CDR2 SYDVKM. The V and J ends lost 8 bases and 7 bases respectively, with 12 bases between them. This CDR3 has 12 residues. This chain's CDR3 is CASGGARNEQFF. The DNA for the CDR3 is TGTGCCAGCGGGGGGGCTCGGAATGAGCAGTTCTTC.

The rearrangement uses TRBV19 and TRBJ2-7; D possibly corresponds to TRBD1 (6 bases). Trimming took off 3 bases at V and 1 base at J, with 10 bases between the two ends. The germline CDR1 and CDR2 sequences are LNHDA and SQIVND (reference sequence). CDR3 length: 14 amino acids. CDR3 in amino acids: CASSIGQTSYEQYF. CDR3 DNA sequence: TGTGCCAGTAGTATTGGACAGACTTCCTACGAGCAGTACTTC.